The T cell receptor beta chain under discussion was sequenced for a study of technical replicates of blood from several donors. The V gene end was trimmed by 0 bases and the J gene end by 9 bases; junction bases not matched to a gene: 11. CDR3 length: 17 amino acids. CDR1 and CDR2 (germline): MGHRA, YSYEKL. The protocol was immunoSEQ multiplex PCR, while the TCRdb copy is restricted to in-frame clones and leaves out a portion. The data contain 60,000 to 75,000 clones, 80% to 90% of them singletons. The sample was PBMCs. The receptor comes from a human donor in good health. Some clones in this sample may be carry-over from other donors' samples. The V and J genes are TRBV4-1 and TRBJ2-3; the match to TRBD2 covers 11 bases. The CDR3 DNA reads TGCGCCAGCAGCCAAGACGAACTAGCGGGGGCAGAGGGCACGCAGTATTTT. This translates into CASSQDELAGAEGTQYF.